This TCR beta chain was recovered during a study of T-cell memory formation after mild COVID-19. Germline values: CDR1 SEHNR, CDR2 FQNEAQ (reference sequence). Trimming removed 4 bases from V and 7 bases from J; junction bases left unmatched: 13. The CDR3 consists of 17 residues. Remarks on this clonotype: Its specificity is unknown.

One entry per CDR3 protein, called by TCRdb with MiXCR from the 5' RACE reads. Seen here are more than 35,000 distinct CDR3 sequences, around 6.1% observed once, and the top ten hold 0.81%. Study-wide results and limits: In pre-infection memory, a portion of responding clones appeared, which suggested that cross-reactive memory joined. Contracting clones localized mainly to CM and EM when CD4+ and mainly to EMRA when CD8+.

The sequenced sample consisted of PBMCs or a T cell subset sorted from them (not recorded which). The clonotype was recovered from an adult who had mild COVID-19 (a few samples of this study predate the infection). Cell type and time point are not known. The rearrangement links TRBV7-9 to TRBJ1-5; 10 nucleotides line up with TRBD1. Here the CDR3 DNA reads TGTGCCAGCAGCTCTACCGGGACAGGGGCCAATAGGCAGCCCCAGCATTTT. It codes for CASSSTGTGANRQPQHF.